This TCR beta chain was documented in a study of T-cell reconstitution after alpha-beta-depleted transplantation in children. General study findings and limits: As was reported, about two months after transplant, alpha-beta T cells came from several hundred expanded graft clones. After transplant, high TCRbeta diversity at day 60 in some patients arose from surviving recipient T cells and thymic progenitors. Newly generated T cells supplied most T-cell counts and diversity one year post-transplant.

This clonotype ranks as medium-sized. Its antigen remains unknown. Unique molecular identifiers were built into the TCRbeta library. In TCRdb, the PCR reads were re-called with MiXCR into one record per CDR3 protein. In the table there are around 130,000 distinct CDR3 sequences, about 9.9% of which are singletons. V lost 4 bases and J lost 2, with 9 bases in between. The CDR3 has 13 amino acids. Sample: PBMCs, mostly from graft donor cells, taken 180 days after TCRalphabeta/CD19-depleted stem cell transplant. V is TRBV12-3 or TRBV12-4 and J is TRBJ2-7; tentatively, D is TRBD2 (5 bases). The receptor was derived from a girl younger than two who had a stem cell transplant for combined immunodeficiency, so the T cells may come from the graft donor. The CDR3 DNA reads TGTGCCAGCAGTTGGATCGGGGCCTACGAGCAGTACTTC. It specifies CASSWIGAYEQYF.